One sample yielded the 5 T cell receptor beta chains listed below, sequenced in a study of chemoradiotherapy in HPV16-positive cancers. Some clones are missing from TCRdb's copy, which holds only in-frame ones; the method was immunoSEQ multiplex PCR. The table lists some 19,000 clones, 87% of them singletons. Sequencing was performed on blood, taken from a patient who underwent chemoradiotherapy. The receptor source for this set is a human donor with HPV-associated anogenital cancer.

V is TRBV4-1 and J is TRBJ2-5, with 8 nucleotides matching TRBD2. Germline assignment: CDR1 MGHRA and CDR2 YSYEKL. The CDR3 has 16 residues. V shed 5 bases, J shed 3 bases, and the junction held 11 bases outside the gene matches. Here the CDR3 reads CASSWVSSGGEETQYF. The DNA for the CDR3 is TGCGCCAGCAGCTGGGTGTCGAGCGGGGGTGAAGAGACCCAGTACTTC.

The chain is built from TRBV5-8 and TRBJ1-1, with D possibly matching TRBD1 (5 bases). V dropped 3 bases and J dropped 4 bases, with 22 bases sitting between them. The CDR3 loop spans 17 amino acids. Per the germline V gene, CDR1 is SGHTS and CDR2 is YDEGEE. The CDR3: CASSSGNAGHSSTEAFF. The DNA for the CDR3 is TGTGCCAGCAGCTCGGGTAATGCAGGACACTCCTCCACTGAAGCTTTCTTT.

V is TRBV5-1 and J is TRBJ2-7; no firm D call. Per the germline V gene, CDR1 is SGHRS and CDR2 is YFSETQ. The CDR3 contains 15 residues. V lost 2 bases and J 7 bases, leaving 19 bases between the germline ends. For the CDR3, the DNA is TGCGCCAGCAGCTTTCGGGTCGGCAGCCTAAGTGAGCAGTACTTC. This translates into CASSFRVGSLSEQYF.

The chain recombines TRBV25-1 with TRBJ2-5; 15 nucleotides line up with TRBD2. Per germline, CDR1 MGHDK and CDR2 SYGVNS. With 1 base clipped from V and 5 bases from J, the junction kept 5 bases outside the gene matches. The CDR3 has 17 residues. The CDR3 sequence is CASSEWTSGGAFETQYF. Here the CDR3 DNA reads TGTGCCAGCAGTGAATGGACTAGCGGGGGGGCCTTTGAGACCCAGTACTTC.

This clone has a handful of counts. V and J are TRBV6-1 and TRBJ2-7; D is undetermined. CDR3 size: 13 residues. Trimming took 3 bases from V and 1 from J, leaving 7 bases between them. CDR1 is MNHNS and CDR2 is SASEGT in the germline V gene. The CDR3 reads CASSEGLSYEQYF. The CDR3 nucleotides read TGTGCCAGCAGTGAGGGTCTTTCCTACGAGCAGTACTTC.